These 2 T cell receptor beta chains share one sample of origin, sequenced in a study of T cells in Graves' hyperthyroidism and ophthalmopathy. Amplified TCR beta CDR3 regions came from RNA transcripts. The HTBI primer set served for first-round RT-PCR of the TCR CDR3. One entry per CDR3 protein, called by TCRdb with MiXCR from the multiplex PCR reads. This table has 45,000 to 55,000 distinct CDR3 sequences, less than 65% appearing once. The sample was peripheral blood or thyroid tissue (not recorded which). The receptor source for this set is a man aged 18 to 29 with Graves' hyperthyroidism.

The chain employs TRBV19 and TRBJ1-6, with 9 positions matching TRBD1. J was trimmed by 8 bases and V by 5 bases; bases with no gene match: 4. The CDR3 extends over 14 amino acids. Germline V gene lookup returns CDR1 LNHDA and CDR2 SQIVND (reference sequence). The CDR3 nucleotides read TGTGCCAGTAGTCGGGACAGGGAGGATTCACCCCTCCACTTT. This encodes CASSRDREDSPLHF.

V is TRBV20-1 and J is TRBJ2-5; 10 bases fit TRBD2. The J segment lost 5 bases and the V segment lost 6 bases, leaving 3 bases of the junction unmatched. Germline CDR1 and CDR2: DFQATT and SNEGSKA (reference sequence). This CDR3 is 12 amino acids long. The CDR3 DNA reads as TGCAGTGCCTTTAGCGGGAGGGAGACCCAGTACTTC. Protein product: CSAFSGRETQYF.